The 23 T cell receptor beta chains below all came from one sample that was sequenced in a study of cytomegalovirus exposure and HLA in healthy donors (dated by TCRdb to 2016 to 2017). Libraries came from the immunoSEQ multiplex PCR assay. The multiplex PCR relied on a mix of 60 forward primers for TCR Vbeta segments and 13 reverse primers for TCR Jbeta segments. Imported from immuneACCESS, the table was reduced by TCRdb to in-frame sequences with V and J called. These copies leave out some clones; in studies compared against another copy, an unresolved V gene accounts for under half, and the cause of the remainder is not known. The table for this sample lists 85,000 to 120,000 clones; over 75% of them were counted only once. The top ten clonotypes cover roughly 3.9% of the sample. Material: PBMCs. All receptors derive from a man in his 60s in good health and CMV-seronegative.

The rearrangement uses TRBV7-6 and TRBJ1-2; the D gene is possibly TRBD1 (5 bases). Germline CDR1 is SGHVS and CDR2 is FNYEAQ. The CDR3 has 16 residues. Trimming shortened V by 5 bases and J by 4 bases, and 20 bases separated the two germline ends. The CDR3 nucleotides are TGTGCCAGCAGCCTAACGCCCTCCGGGGGAAGCTATGGCTACACCTTC. Protein sequence: CASSLTPSGGSYGYTF.

This rearrangement joins TRBV7-6 to TRBJ1-4; TRBD1 matches 8 bases. V trimming: 5 bases; J trimming: 4 bases; junction bases outside the gene matches: 9. Looked up from germline, CDR1 is SGHVS and CDR2 is FNYEAQ. CDR3 length: 16 residues. The CDR3 loop reads CASSPDRAEINEKLFF. CDR3 nucleotide sequence: TGTGCCAGCAGCCCGGACAGGGCAGAAATTAATGAAAAACTGTTTTTT.

The chain carries TRBV30 and TRBJ2-7; TRBD1 aligns across 7 bases. The CDR3 runs 13 residues. Germline V CDR1 and CDR2: GTSNPN, SVGIG (reference sequence). V was pared by 1 base and J by 8 bases, with 8 bases of the junction left unmatched. CDR3 amino acids: CAWSGTGVSQQYF. As DNA, the CDR3 is TGTGCCTGGAGTGGAACAGGGGTTAGTCAGCAGTACTTC.

The gene calls are TRBV6-5 and TRBJ1-2; TRBD1 might be the D (5 bases). The germline V gene encodes CDR1 MNHEY and CDR2 SVGAGI. V dropped 6 bases and J dropped 6 bases, with 20 bases sitting between them. The CDR3 contains 15 residues. This chain's CDR3 is CASRVRPTGGDGYTF. The CDR3, as DNA: TGTGCCAGCAGAGTCAGACCAACGGGGGGGGATGGCTACACCTTC.

This chain connects TRBV7-2 to TRBJ2-7; D is uncertain. Germline V gene data show CDR1 as SGHTA and CDR2 as FQGNSA. The CDR3 extends over 11 amino acids. The V gene lost 2 bases and the J gene lost 8 bases, with 7 bases spanning the gap. The chain's CDR3 is CASSLTAKQYF. CDR3 bases: TGTGCCAGCAGCTTAACTGCCAAGCAGTACTTC. The complete variable domain, with remaining parts taken from reference TRBV7-2 and TRBJ2-7, reads GAGVSQSPSNKVTEKGKDVELRCDPISGHTALYWYRQSLGQGLEFLIYFQGNSAPDKSGLPSDRFSAERTGGSVSTLTIQRTQQEDSAVYLCASSLTAKQYFGPGTRLTVT.

The rearrangement links TRBV2 to TRBJ1-1; D call uncertain. V gave up 7 bases and J gave up 0 bases, with 9 bases separating them. CDR1 and CDR2 (germline): SNHLY, FYNNEI. This CDR3 spans 13 amino acids. CDR3 residues: CASNPGLNTEAFF. The CDR3 bases are TGTGCCAGCAACCCGGGATTGAACACTGAAGCTTTCTTT.

V usage is TRBV7-9 and J usage is TRBJ2-4; D is ambiguous. Deletions cut 2 bases from V and 10 bases from J, with 12 bases between. CDR3 length equals 13 residues. Germline V lookup: CDR1 SEHNR, CDR2 FQNEAQ (reference sequence). This CDR3 reads CASSLLPEDIQYF. CDR3 DNA: TGTGCCAGCAGCTTATTGCCAGAGGATATTCAGTACTTC.

In this sample, this clone turned up once. The V gene is TRBV7-2, the J gene TRBJ2-1, with 9 bases that match TRBD2. V shed 0 bases, J shed 16 bases, and the junction held 7 bases outside the gene matches. CDR1 and CDR2 from the germline V gene are SGHTA and FQGNSA. There are 13 residues in the CDR3. CDR3 protein: CASSLARVAGEFF. As DNA, the CDR3 is TGTGCCAGCAGCTTAGCGAGAGTAGCGGGGGAATTCTTC. The full variable domain, its missing parts supplied by reference TRBV7-2 and TRBJ2-1, is GAGVSQSPSNKVTEKGKDVELRCDPISGHTALYWYRQSLGQGLEFLIYFQGNSAPDKSGLPSDRFSAERTGGSVSTLTIQRTQQEDSAVYLCASSLARVAGEFFGPGTRLTVL.

The count of this clone is one. The chain uses TRBV7-2 and TRBJ2-1; 7 bases are a match to TRBD2. This CDR3 comprises 15 residues. Germline V gene sequence: CDR1 SGHTA, CDR2 FQGNSA. Trimming took 0 bases from V and 4 from J; bases not matched to a gene: 3. In DNA form, the CDR3 reads TGTGCCAGCAGCTTAGCGGCTAGCGGATACAATGAGCAGTTCTTC. Translation: CASSLAASGYNEQFF.

The chain has TRBV5-1 and TRBJ1-1; 8 bases align to TRBD1. The CDR3 is 16 residues long. Germline V gene data show CDR1 as SGHRS and CDR2 as YFSETQ. V gave up 0 bases and J gave up 4 bases; unmatched junction bases: 8. This CDR3 is CASSLGRKTGVTEAFF. The CDR3 DNA reads TGCGCCAGCAGCTTGGGTAGGAAGACAGGGGTCACTGAAGCTTTCTTT. The variable domain in full, completed from reference TRBV5-1 and TRBJ1-1, reads KAGVTQTPRYLIKTRGQQVTLSCSPISGHRSVSWYQQTPGQGLQFLFEYFSETQRNKGNFPGRFSGRQFSNSRSEMNVSTLELGDSALYLCASSLGRKTGVTEAFFGQGTRLTVV.

This chain connects TRBV4-1 to TRBJ2-5, with 8 bases lining up with TRBD1. In germline, CDR1 is MGHRA, CDR2 YSYEKL. V dropped 4 bases and J dropped 5; count of bases not matched to a gene: 9. The CDR3 length is 15 residues. The CDR3 spells CASSRGTGEAETQYF. CDR3 bases: TGCGCCAGCAGCCGTGGGACAGGAGAAGCGGAGACCCAGTACTTC.

The rearrangement uses TRBV5-4 and TRBJ1-2; 8 nucleotides agree with TRBD1. In germline, CDR1 is SGHNT, CDR2 YYREEE (reference sequence). The CDR3 spans 15 residues. The trim removed 1 base at V and 4 bases at J, leaving 6 bases unmatched. The CDR3 nucleotides read TGTGCCAGCAGCTTGCGGACAGGGTCTAGCTATGGCTACACCTTC. Protein product: CASSLRTGSSYGYTF.

The chain combines TRBV9 with TRBJ1-5, with unresolved D. CDR3 size: 15 residues. Germline CDR1 and CDR2: SGDLS and YYNGEE. The V gene lost 4 bases and the J gene lost 10 bases, with 21 bases spanning the gap. The CDR3 protein is CASSLSGDVFDPQHF. In nucleotides, the CDR3 is TGTGCCAGCAGCCTATCTGGAGATGTCTTCGATCCCCAGCATTTT.

This chain uses TRBV18 with TRBJ2-1, with 9 bases identical to TRBD2. Trimming took 5 bases from V and 7 from J; bases not matched to a gene: 9. This CDR3 has 15 residues. CDR1 and CDR2 from the germline V gene are KGHSH and LQKENI. The CDR3 is CASSAGLATVNEQFF. The DNA for the CDR3 is TGTGCCAGCTCAGCGGGACTAGCCACCGTAAATGAGCAGTTCTTC.

The gene calls are TRBV10-3 and TRBJ2-3, with D possibly TRBD2 on 5 matching bases. Between the trimmed V and J ends, which lost 3 bases and 1 base, there was a span of 11 bases. In germline, CDR1 is ENHRY, CDR2 SYGVKD. The CDR3 is 15 residues long. The CDR3 loop reads CAISEGFSGTDTQYF. CDR3 coding DNA: TGTGCCATCAGTGAAGGCTTTAGCGGCACAGATACGCAGTATTTT.

The chain joins TRBV4-2 to TRBJ1-6, with no clear D. The CDR3 runs to 16 residues. V shed 1 base and J shed 4 bases, with 11 bases lying between them. Germline V CDR1 and CDR2: LGHNA, YNFKEQ. The CDR3 loop reads CASSQVGGEYNSPLHF. The CDR3 coding sequence is TGTGCCAGCAGCCAAGTTGGCGGAGAATATAATTCACCCCTCCACTTT.

The chain carries TRBV19 and TRBJ2-7; D call uncertain. Trimming left V 8 bases short and J 0 bases short, with 17 bases between. This CDR3 has 15 residues. Germline V gene data show CDR1 as LNHDA and CDR2 as SQIVND (reference sequence). The CDR3 DNA follows: TGTGCCAGTGCGGTATTTTACGGAAGCTCCTACGAGCAGTACTTC. It is translated as CASAVFYGSSYEQYF.

The V call is TRBV4-3, the J call TRBJ1-2; tentative D call: TRBD1 (5 bases). V gave up 4 bases and J gave up 4 bases, with 16 bases separating them. Germline V gene data show CDR1 as LGHNA and CDR2 as YSLEER. The CDR3 totals 15 residues. CDR3 nucleotide sequence: TGCGCCAGCAGCCCAGAATCAGACAGAGTCTATGGCTACACCTTC. Its translation is CASSPESDRVYGYTF.

The rearrangement joins TRBV4-2 to TRBJ2-5; D might be TRBD2 (5 bases). V gave up 0 bases and J gave up 5 bases, with 16 bases separating them. The CDR3 covers 16 residues. CDR1 and CDR2 from the germline V gene are LGHNA and YNFKEQ. The CDR3 region is CASSQDIRGRRETQYF. CDR3 nucleotides: TGTGCCAGCAGCCAAGATATTCGGGGAAGGCGGGAGACCCAGTACTTC.

This chain links TRBV5-1 with TRBJ2-3, with 8 positions matching TRBD2. Losses at the gene ends were 2 bases for V and 1 base for J; bases not matched to a gene: 3. The germline gives CDR1 SGHRS, CDR2 YFSETQ. The CDR3 length is 15 residues. CDR3 protein: CASSFGGAGTDTQYF. CDR3 DNA: TGCGCCAGCAGCTTCGGGGGGGCTGGCACAGATACGCAGTATTTT.

The chain combines TRBV28 with TRBJ1-1, with D unclear. The CDR3 length is 13 residues. The V and J ends lost 5 bases and 0 bases respectively, with 7 bases between them. Per germline, CDR1 MDHEN and CDR2 SYDVKM. The chain's CDR3 is CASSRTVNTEAFF. CDR3 coding DNA: TGTGCCAGCAGTCGTACAGTGAACACTGAAGCTTTCTTT.

In this sample, this clone turned up a few times. DNA of the CDR3: TGTGCCAGCAGCATTAGCGGGGGGGCTCACGAGCAGTACTTC. Protein: CASSISGGAHEQYF. The rearrangement uses TRBV7-3 and TRBJ2-7, with 11 bases identical to TRBD2. Trimming took 5 bases from V and 5 from J; bases not matched to a gene: 5. The CDR3 is 14 amino acids. CDR1 is SGHTA and CDR2 is FQGTGA in the germline V gene.

This clone appeared once. The chain recombines TRBV5-1 with TRBJ2-5; 12 bases are shared with TRBD2. The germline CDR1 and CDR2 sequences are SGHRS and YFSETQ. This CDR3 is 16 amino acids long. J gave up 3 bases and V 4 bases, and 7 bases lay outside the gene matches. The CDR3 region has the DNA TGCGCCAGCAGCAAGAGACTAGCGGGGGAGGAAGAGACCCAGTACTTC. It specifies CASSKRLAGEEETQYF. Supplemented by reference TRBV5-1 and TRBJ2-5, the full variable domain reads KAGVTQTPRYLIKTRGQQVTLSCSPISGHRSVSWYQQTPGQGLQFLFEYFSETQRNKGNFPGRFSGRQFSNSRSEMNVSTLELGDSALYLCASSKRLAGEEETQYFGPGTRLLVL.